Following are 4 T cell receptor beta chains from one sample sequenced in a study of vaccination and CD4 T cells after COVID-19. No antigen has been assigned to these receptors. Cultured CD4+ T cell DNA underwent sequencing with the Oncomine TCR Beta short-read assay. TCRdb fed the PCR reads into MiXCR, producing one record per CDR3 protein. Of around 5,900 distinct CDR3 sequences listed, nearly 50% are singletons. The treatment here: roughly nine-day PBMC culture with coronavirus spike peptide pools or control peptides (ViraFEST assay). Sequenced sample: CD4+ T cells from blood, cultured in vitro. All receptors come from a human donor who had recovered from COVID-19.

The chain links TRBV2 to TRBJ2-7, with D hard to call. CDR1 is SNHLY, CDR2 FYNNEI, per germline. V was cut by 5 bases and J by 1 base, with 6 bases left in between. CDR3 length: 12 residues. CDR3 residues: CASSLQSYEQYF. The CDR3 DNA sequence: TGTGCCAGCAGTCTACAGTCCTACGAGCAGTACTTC.

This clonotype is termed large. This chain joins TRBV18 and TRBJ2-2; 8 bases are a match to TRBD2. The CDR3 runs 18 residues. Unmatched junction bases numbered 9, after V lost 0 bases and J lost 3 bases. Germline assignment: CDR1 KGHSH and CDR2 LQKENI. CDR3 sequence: CASSPPGTRGIYTGELFF. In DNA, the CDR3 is TGTGCCAGCTCACCACCTGGGACTAGGGGGATCTACACCGGGGAGCTGTTTTTT.

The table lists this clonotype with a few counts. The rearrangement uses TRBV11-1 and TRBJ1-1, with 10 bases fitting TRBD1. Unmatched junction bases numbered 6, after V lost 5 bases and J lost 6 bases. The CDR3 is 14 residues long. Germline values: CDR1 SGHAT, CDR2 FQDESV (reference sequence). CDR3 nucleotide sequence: TGTGCCAGCAGCCTACGACAGGGGGCGTCTGAAGCTTTCTTT. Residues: CASSLRQGASEAFF.

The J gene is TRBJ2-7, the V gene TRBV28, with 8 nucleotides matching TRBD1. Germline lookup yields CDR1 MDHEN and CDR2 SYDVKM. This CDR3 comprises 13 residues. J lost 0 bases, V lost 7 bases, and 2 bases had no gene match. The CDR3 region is CASNTGGSYEQYF. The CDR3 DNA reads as TGTGCCAGCAACACAGGGGGCTCCTACGAGCAGTACTTC.